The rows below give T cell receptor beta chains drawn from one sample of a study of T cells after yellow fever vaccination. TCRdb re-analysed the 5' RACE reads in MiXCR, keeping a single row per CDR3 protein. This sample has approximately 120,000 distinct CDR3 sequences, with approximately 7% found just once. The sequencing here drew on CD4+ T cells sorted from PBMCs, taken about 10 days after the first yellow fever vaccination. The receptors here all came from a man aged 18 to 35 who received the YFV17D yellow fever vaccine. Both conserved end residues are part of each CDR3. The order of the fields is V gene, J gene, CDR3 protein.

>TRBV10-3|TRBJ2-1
CAISESTGSSYNEQFF
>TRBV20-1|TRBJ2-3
CSAPPGGGAADTQYF
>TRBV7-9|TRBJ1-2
CASSLSGQLSYGYTF
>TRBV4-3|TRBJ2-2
CASSQDLPGSGELFF
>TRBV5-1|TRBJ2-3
CASSESGGPGTQYF
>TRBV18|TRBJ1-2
CASSPPWGADGYTF
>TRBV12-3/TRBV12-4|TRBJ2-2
CASSRDRVNTGELFF
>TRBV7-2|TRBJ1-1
CASSKDRGPYNTEAFF
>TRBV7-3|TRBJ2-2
CASSLTGGAETTGELFF
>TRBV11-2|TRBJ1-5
CASSPGHLGGQPQHF
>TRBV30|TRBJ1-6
CAWSVRNYNSPLHF
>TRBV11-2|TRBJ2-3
CASSSYGTSGAVVATQYF
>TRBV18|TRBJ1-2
CASSPQSTNYGYTF
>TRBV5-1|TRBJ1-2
CASSLAFAFTYGYTF
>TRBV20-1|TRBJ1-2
CSARDRGLGYTF
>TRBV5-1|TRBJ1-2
CASSLQGSGYTF
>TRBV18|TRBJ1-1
CASSPDENTEAFF
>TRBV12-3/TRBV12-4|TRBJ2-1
CASSLQSYNEQFF
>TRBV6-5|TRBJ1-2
CASSRGNPFLYGYTF
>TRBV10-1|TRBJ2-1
CASSEGGTDNEQFF
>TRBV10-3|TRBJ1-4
CAIRQGVMEKLFF